The sequence of this TCR beta chain was determined in a study of shared clonotypes between healthy human individuals. Study-wide results and caveats: The diversity represented, both genetic and in exposure history, was limited by few donors. Clonotype sharing among donors was expected to depend on sequencing depth.

Concerning this clone itself: Its cognate antigen is unknown.

The genomic DNA of each subset was split evenly across several immunoSEQ plates. The assay was immunoSEQ multiplex PCR, and TCRdb's table has in-frame clones only and misses some. The sample holds about 470,000 clones, around 79% seen once. The donor population consisted of healthy HIV-negative adults with no recent acute infections or vaccinations. V dropped 3 bases and J dropped 2; count of bases not matched to a gene: 4. Germline CDR1 reads MNHNS; CDR2 reads SASEGT. The CDR3 contains 14 residues. The chain has TRBV6-1 and TRBJ2-7, with 7 bases that match TRBD1. The sequence came from a woman aged 40 to 50 in good health. Some clones in this sample may be carry-over from other donors' samples. The sample was PBMCs. The CDR3 reads CASSENRGAYEQYF. CDR3 sequence (DNA): TGTGCCAGCAGTGAGAACAGGGGAGCCTACGAGCAGTACTTC.